This T cell receptor beta chain is drawn from a study of shared clonotypes between healthy human individuals. On the study more broadly: Used for every donor were three CD4 naive, three CD4 memory, two CD8 naive and one CD8 memory plate. Study-wide points: An expected dependence of interdonor clonotype sharing on sequencing depth was noted.

With V trimmed by 8 bases and J by 2 bases, 2 bases remained unmatched. Germline CDR1 MNHNS, CDR2 SASEGT. The CDR3 extends over 12 amino acids. To note about this clone: What it recognizes is unknown.

Repertoires were generated with immunoSEQ multiplex PCR, while TCRdb's copy carries only in-frame clones and drops some. This sample has 2.5 million or so clones, with approximately 94% found just once. The sequence came from a young man in good health. The V call is TRBV6-1, the J call TRBJ1-2; 7 bases map to TRBD1. Sequencing used naive CD4+ T cells sorted from blood. Subset here: CD45RA+ positively selected. CDR3 nucleotide sequence: TGTGCCAGCGAGACAGGGAACTATGGCTACACCTTC. It yields the protein CASETGNYGYTF.